This TCR beta chain was recorded in a study of PD-1 blockade in classical Hodgkin lymphoma. Study as a whole: Nivolumab dosing for patients was 3 mg/kg, administered intravenously every 2 weeks. Notes on the study in general: TCR diversity at baseline was reported to be reduced in newly diagnosed patients relative to healthy donors.

Some clones are missing from TCRdb's copy, which holds only in-frame ones; the method was immunoSEQ multiplex PCR. In the table there are 40,000 to 65,000 clones, 81% of which are singletons. Regarding this clone: Its target is unknown.

Every patient had relapsed following autologous stem cell transplantation, and cohorts differed in brentuximab vedotin exposure. The source was peripheral blood mononuclear cells (PBMCs), collected at baseline. This receptor was identified in a human donor with classical Hodgkin lymphoma.

In DNA, the CDR3 is TGTGCCAGCAGCTTATTTGGGGTAGCCTACGAGCAGTACTTC. Amino acid sequence: CASSLFGVAYEQYF. The chain links TRBV11-2 to TRBJ2-7; no firm D call. Trimming pared 2 bases from V and 2 bases from J, leaving 10 bases between. The germline CDR1 and CDR2 sequences are SGHAT and FQNNGV. CDR3 size: 14 residues.